This TCR beta chain was identified during a study of blood T cell repertoires in COVID-19. Study details: Acute and convalescent COVID-19 samples came from the United States, Italy and Spain. The analysed material was cDNA or gDNA that came from T cells, B-cell-depleted T cells, or PBMCs.

The CDR3 loop spans 13 amino acids. Trimming cost V 4 bases and J 7 bases; bases outside gene matches: 9. CDR1 GTSNPN and CDR2 SVGIG come from the germline V gene (reference sequence). In the authors' workflow: Amplified reference gene primers provided the basis for estimating nucleated cell counts. Sequencing used immunoSEQ multiplex PCR; TCRdb keeps in-frame clones, though not all of them. The V and J calls and the clone size are those of that table, but D and trimming were determined from the DNA. The table records over 200,000 clones, about four fifths of them present only once. J is TRBJ1-1 and V is TRBV30; 7 positions agree with TRBD1. Material: peripheral blood. The source is a man between 35 and 55 years old with active or convalescent COVID-19. The CDR3 sequence: CAWTRPAGGEAFF. CDR3 DNA sequence: TGTGCCTGGACCCGCCCGGCAGGGGGTGAAGCTTTCTTT.